This is a list of T cell receptor beta chains from one sample in a study of early T cells in non-severe SARS-CoV-2 infection. MiXCR, applied by TCRdb to the 5' RACE reads, yields one record per CDR3 protein. The repertoire holds tens of thousands of distinct CDR3 sequences, with 8.9% as singletons. The sample comprised whole blood. These receptor sequences come from an adult who was a healthcare worker with PCR-confirmed SARS-CoV-2 infection or an uninfected control (not recorded which). CDR3s include the opening cysteine and the closing phenylalanine or tryptophan. A D gene is named only where the DNA matches it firmly. Not all rows give a size; the values are once, few, many and, for expanded clones, a class.

d_gene	len	abundance	v_gene	j_gene	CDR3aa	CDR3nt
.	12	many	TRBV28	TRBJ2-4	CASSRDSQIQYF	TGTGCCAGCAGTAGGGACTCCCAAATTCAGTACTTC
TRBD2	14	many	TRBV7-2	TRBJ2-3	CASSISGVTDTQYF	TGTGCCAGCAGCATCAGCGGGGTCACAGATACGCAGTATTTT
.	14	many	TRBV7-9	TRBJ1-2	CASSHVGSTGGYTF	TGTGCCAGCAGCCACGTAGGAAGCACAGGCGGCTACACCTTC
TRBD1	15	few	TRBV11-2	TRBJ1-2	CASSPGTGGINGYTF	TGTGCCAGCAGCCCTGGGACAGGGGGCATTAATGGCTACACCTTC
TRBD1	14	.	TRBV28	TRBJ1-4	CATNVQEQGAKLFF	TGTGCCACCAACGTCCAGGAACAGGGGGCAAAACTGTTTTTT
.	15	few	TRBV27	TRBJ2-7	CASSSGQPGLYEQYF	TGTGCCAGCAGTTCTGGACAGCCGGGGTTGTACGAGCAGTACTTC
.	13	.	TRBV2	TRBJ2-7	CASSGGVSYEQYF	TGTGCCAGCAGCGGTGGGGTGTCCTACGAGCAGTACTTC
TRBD1	15	few	TRBV7-9	TRBJ2-7	CASSLFNRGNYEQYF	TGTGCCAGCAGCTTATTTAACAGGGGGAACTACGAGCAGTACTTC
.	16	.	TRBV6-5	TRBJ1-5	CASRQQGANGNQPQHF	TGTGCCAGCAGGCAACAGGGCGCTAATGGCAATCAGCCCCAGCATTTT
.	15	.	TRBV2	TRBJ2-5	CASSGDLGRQETQYF	TGTGCCAGCAGCGGGGACTTAGGAAGACAAGAGACCCAGTACTTC
TRBD1	16	many	TRBV5-1	TRBJ1-2	CASSSYGQEGHYGYTF	TGCGCCAGCAGCTCTTACGGACAGGAAGGGCACTATGGCTACACCTTC
.	16	many	TRBV5-6	TRBJ2-1	CASTVLGASGSHEQFF	TGTGCCAGCACCGTCCTGGGGGCTAGCGGTTCTCATGAGCAGTTCTTC
.	15	.	TRBV10-2	TRBJ2-7	CASSVTALATYEQYF	TGCGCCAGCAGTGTGACCGCCCTAGCGACCTACGAGCAGTACTTC
.	12	many	TRBV28	TRBJ2-7	CASGIRGYEQYF	TGTGCCAGCGGAATTAGGGGGTACGAGCAGTACTTC
TRBD2	15	.	TRBV9	TRBJ2-1	CASSVGSGIGYEQFF	TGTGCCAGCAGCGTAGGGAGCGGGATTGGGTATGAGCAGTTCTTC
.	14	few	TRBV7-2	TRBJ2-2	CASSPSSGTGELFF	TGTGCCAGCAGCCCCTCCAGTGGAACCGGGGAGCTGTTTTTT
TRBD1	15	few	TRBV20-1	TRBJ2-1	CSATVGTGSHLGQFF	TGCAGTGCTACCGTAGGGACAGGGTCCCACTTGGGACAGTTCTTC
TRBD1	13	.	TRBV12-3/TRBV12-4	TRBJ2-7	CASRGDSSYEQYF	TGTGCCAGCAGGGGGGACAGCTCCTACGAGCAGTACTTC
.	14	many	TRBV20-1	TRBJ1-2	CSASDSADDYGYTF	TGCAGTGCTAGTGACAGTGCCGATGACTATGGCTACACCTTC
TRBD2	15	.	TRBV15	TRBJ2-1	CATSRVTSGRNEQFF	TGTGCCACCAGCAGAGTCACTAGCGGGAGGAATGAGCAGTTCTTC
.	15	.	TRBV5-4	TRBJ2-4	CASSPRGEYKNIQYF	TGTGCCAGCAGCCCCAGGGGTGAATACAAAAACATTCAGTACTTC
.	15	few	TRBV12-3/TRBV12-4	TRBJ2-7	CASSRQDPSSYEQYF	TGTGCCAGCAGCCGACAGGATCCGAGCTCCTACGAGCAGTACTTC
.	15	many	TRBV6-5	TRBJ1-5	CASSPIFQSNQPQHF	TGTGCCAGCAGCCCGATCTTTCAAAGCAATCAGCCCCAGCATTTT
.	14	.	TRBV7-2	TRBJ1-3	CASSPYISGNTIYF	TGTGCCAGCAGCCCCTACATCTCTGGAAACACCATATATTTT
.	20	once	TRBV4-1	TRBJ2-2	CASSQKLLVSGQTNTGELFF	TGCGCCAGCAGCCAGAAGTTATTAGTGTCCGGACAGACGAACACCGGGGAGCTGTTTTTT
.	14	.	TRBV3-1	TRBJ1-1	CASSQVGVGTEAFF	TGTGCCAGCAGCCAAGTAGGGGTGGGTACTGAAGCTTTCTTT
.	13	many	TRBV18	TRBJ2-5	CASSPGRQETQYF	TGTGCCAGCTCACCCGGCAGGCAAGAGACCCAGTACTTC
.	12	few	TRBV19	TRBJ1-2	CASSSLRDGYTF	TGTGCCAGTAGTAGCCTCAGGGATGGCTACACCTTC
TRBD1	14	.	TRBV6-2/TRBV6-3	TRBJ1-1	CASSPWDRRTEAFF	TGTGCCAGCAGTCCTTGGGACAGAAGGACTGAAGCTTTCTTT
.	15	few	TRBV21-1	TRBJ2-1	CASSKEVGPYNEQFF	TGTGCCAGCAGCAAAGAGGTGGGACCATACAATGAGCAGTTCTTC
.	14	few	TRBV5-1	TRBJ1-2	CASSLVQGNSGYTF	TGCGCCAGCAGCTTGGTTCAGGGTAATTCTGGCTACACCTTC
TRBD1	13	few	TRBV10-3	TRBJ1-3	CAITTGPGNTIYF	TGTGCCATCACGACAGGGCCTGGAAACACCATATATTTT
TRBD2	14	many	TRBV19	TRBJ2-1	CASTGLAGANEQFF	TGTGCCAGTACGGGACTAGCGGGAGCCAATGAGCAGTTCTTC
TRBD2	18	.	TRBV5-4	TRBJ2-3	CASSLIGLAGRAQDTQYF	TGTGCCAGCAGCCTGATAGGACTAGCGGGAAGGGCACAAGATACGCAGTATTTT
.	16	few	TRBV6-6	TRBJ2-7	CVSSYQDRLENYEQYF	TGTGTCAGCAGTTACCAAGACAGGTTGGAAAACTACGAGCAGTACTTC
.	16	.	TRBV18	TRBJ2-2	CASSPPEGSGTGELFF	TGTGCCAGCTCACCCCCCGAGGGTTCGGGCACCGGGGAGCTGTTTTTT
TRBD2	16	few	TRBV12-3/TRBV12-4	TRBJ2-3	CASRAGTSGSTDTQYF	TGTGCCAGCAGGGCAGGGACTAGCGGTAGCACAGATACGCAGTATTTT
.	12	.	TRBV4-2	TRBJ2-2	CASSQVAGELFF	TGTGCCAGCAGCCAAGTAGCCGGGGAGCTGTTTTTT
.	11	few	TRBV28	TRBJ2-3	CASSFGSAKYF	TGTGCCAGCAGTTTCGGGAGTGCTAAGTATTTT
.	14	many	TRBV4-2	TRBJ1-5	CASSQERQNQPQHF	TGTGCCAGCAGCCAAGAACGCCAGAATCAGCCCCAGCATTTT
.	15	few	TRBV6-1	TRBJ2-3	CASRKGGQGSDTQYF	TGTGCCAGCAGAAAGGGTGGACAAGGCTCAGATACGCAGTATTTT
.	14	many	TRBV28	TRBJ2-1	CASTQGDLDNEQFF	TGTGCCAGCACACAGGGCGACCTTGACAATGAGCAGTTCTTC
.	13	few	TRBV7-9	TRBJ2-3	CASSPTRADTQYF	TGTGCCAGCAGCCCCACCCGGGCAGATACGCAGTATTTT
TRBD1	16	.	TRBV7-2	TRBJ2-2	CASSSRTGANTGELFF	TGTGCCAGCAGCTCTCGGACAGGGGCGAACACCGGGGAGCTGTTTTTT
TRBD2	16	many	TRBV24-1	TRBJ2-1	CATSDIRTSGVPKQFF	TGTGCCACCAGTGATATTAGGACTAGCGGGGTGCCCAAGCAGTTCTTC
TRBD2	12	.	TRBV7-3	TRBJ2-1	CASSGGRGEQFF	TGTGCCAGCAGCGGCGGGAGGGGTGAGCAGTTCTTC
.	14	.	TRBV4-3	TRBJ2-2	CASSQRPSEGELFF	TGCGCCAGCAGCCAAAGACCGAGCGAGGGGGAGCTGTTTTTT
.	14	many	TRBV7-9	TRBJ2-4	CASSFGRVRSIQYF	TGTGCCAGCAGCTTCGGTAGGGTCAGAAGCATTCAGTACTTC
TRBD1	16	many	TRBV4-3	TRBJ2-1	CASSRDRGRRGNEQFF	TGCGCCAGCAGCCGGGACAGGGGGCGGCGGGGCAATGAGCAGTTCTTC
TRBD1	12	many	TRBV24-1	TRBJ2-1	CATRDRGNEQFF	TGTGCCACCAGAGACAGGGGGAATGAGCAGTTCTTC
TRBD1	15	few	TRBV12-3/TRBV12-4	TRBJ2-2	CANRPGQGNTGELFF	TGTGCCAACAGACCCGGACAGGGAAACACCGGGGAGCTGTTTTTT